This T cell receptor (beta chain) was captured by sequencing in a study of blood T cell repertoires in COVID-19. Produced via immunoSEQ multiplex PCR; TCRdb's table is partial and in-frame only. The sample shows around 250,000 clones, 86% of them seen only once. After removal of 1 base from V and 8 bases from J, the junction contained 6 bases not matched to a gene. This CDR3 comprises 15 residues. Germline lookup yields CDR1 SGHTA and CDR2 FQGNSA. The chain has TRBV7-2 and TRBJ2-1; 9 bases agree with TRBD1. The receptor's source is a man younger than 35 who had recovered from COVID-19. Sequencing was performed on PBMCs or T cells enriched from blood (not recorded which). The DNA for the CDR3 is TGTGCCAGCAGCTTAGTTTACAGGGGGCCCGATGAGCAGTTCTTC. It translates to CASSLVYRGPDEQFF.